This T cell receptor beta chain was sequenced during a study of tumour-infiltrating T cells in Burkitt lymphoma. Looking at the study overall: This cohort included all epidemiological subtypes of Burkitt lymphoma. Productive clonality predicted overall and progression-free survival. Study findings and constraints: Several public clonotypes were shared across many Burkitt lymphoma patients.

CDR3 length: 11 residues. Per germline, CDR1 SQVTM and CDR2 ANQGSEA. V was clipped by 6 bases and J by 5 bases, with 10 bases between them. The table came from immunoSEQ multiplex PCR; TCRdb's copy has only in-frame clones and leaves some out. The data hold approximately 500 clones, with approximately 92% observed a single time. Comments on this clone: Its antigen is still unknown.

This TCR derives from a human donor with Burkitt lymphoma. Some clones in this sample may be carry-over from other donors' samples. This rearrangement joins TRBV29-1 to TRBJ2-5; no clear D. Sequenced: tumor tissue. The CDR3 region has the DNA TGCAGCGTCCAACCGATGGAGACCCAGTACTTC. Encoded protein: CSVQPMETQYF.